This TCR beta chain comes out of a study of T cells in localized non-small cell lung cancer. General study findings and limits: The study linked higher blood T cell density to longer overall survival. In adjacent lung, a median approximately 60 of the top 100 tumor clones were found. In uninvolved adjacent lung, T cell clonality reached its highest value, exceeding tumor.

In the case of this clone: Its antigen is not identified.

Some clones are missing from TCRdb's copy, which holds only in-frame ones; the method was immunoSEQ multiplex PCR. This sample yields some 37,000 clones, of which around 87% are seen a single time; 3.5% belongs to the top ten. Per the germline V gene, CDR1 is SGHRS and CDR2 is YFSETQ. This CDR3 spans 16 amino acids. V shed 0 bases and J shed 0 bases, with 7 bases lying between them. This TCR was recovered from a man aged 18 to 50 with stage I lung adenocarcinoma. The specimen was peripheral blood, collected before any cancer treatment. The chain uses TRBV5-1 and TRBJ1-6; no reliable D call. This CDR3 reads CASSLDISSYNSPLHF. In nucleotides, the CDR3 is TGCGCCAGCAGCTTGGACATCAGCTCCTATAATTCACCCCTCCACTTT. The entire variable domain, with the rest obtained from reference TRBV5-1 and TRBJ1-6, is as follows: KAGVTQTPRYLIKTRGQQVTLSCSPISGHRSVSWYQQTPGQGLQFLFEYFSETQRNKGNFPGRFSGRQFSNSRSEMNVSTLELGDSALYLCASSLDISSYNSPLHFGNGTRLTVT.